This TCR beta chain stems from a study of cytomegalovirus exposure and HLA in healthy donors. Both 60 Vbeta primers and 13 Jbeta primers went into the PCR. Only in-frame clones appear in the TCRdb table, and some are missing; sequencing was by immunoSEQ multiplex PCR. The sample contains under 200,000 clones, roughly 68% of which appear only once. The CDR3 extends over 13 amino acids. The trim removed 6 bases at V and 5 bases at J, leaving 6 bases unmatched. Germline V CDR1 and CDR2: MDHEN, SYDVKM. Study-wide results and caveats: Investigators reported over 150 TCR beta chains as tied to cytomegalovirus. In a later analysis, TCR beta V- and J-gene trimming was associated with a missense DCLRE1C variant.

While unrecorded immune exposures were likely, the donors were nominally healthy when sampled. Remarks on this clone: Its antigen is as yet unknown.

The chain couples TRBV28 to TRBJ2-5; 7 bases align to TRBD1. The sequenced material came from PBMCs. The receptor's source is a woman aged 25-40 years in good health and CMV-seronegative. Here the CDR3 reads CASRTGQAETQYF. DNA of the CDR3: TGTGCCAGCAGGACCGGACAGGCGGAGACCCAGTACTTC.